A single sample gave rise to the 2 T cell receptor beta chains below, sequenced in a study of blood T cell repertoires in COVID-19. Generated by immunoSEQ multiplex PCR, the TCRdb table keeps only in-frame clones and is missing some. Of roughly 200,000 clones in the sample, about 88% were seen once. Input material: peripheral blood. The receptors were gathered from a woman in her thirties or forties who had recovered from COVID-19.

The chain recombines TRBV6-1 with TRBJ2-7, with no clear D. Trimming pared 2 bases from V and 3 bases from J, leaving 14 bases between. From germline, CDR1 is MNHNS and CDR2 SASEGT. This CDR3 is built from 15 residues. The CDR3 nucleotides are TGTGCCAGCAGTGAATTTAGACTGCGTCTCTACGAGCAGTACTTC. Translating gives CASSEFRLRLYEQYF.

The DNA for the CDR3 is TGTGCCAGCAGTTTTTTCGGACAGGGGGCTTACAATGAGCAGTTCTTC. This sequence encodes CASSFFGQGAYNEQFF. V gene TRBV6-5 combines with J gene TRBJ2-1; 11 nucleotides match TRBD1. The trim removed 4 bases at V and 4 bases at J, leaving 6 bases unmatched. Germline V CDR1 and CDR2: MNHEY, SVGAGI. The CDR3 has 16 residues.